This TCR beta chain comes out of a study of CD8 T cells in ankylosing spondylitis. There are many counts of this clonotype. Each CDR3 protein is one row after TCRdb ran MiXCR on the 5' RACE reads. The sample has approximately 300,000 distinct CDR3 sequences, less than 25% seen once; the top ten hold roughly 3.4%. V dropped 4 bases and J dropped 3 bases, with 4 bases sitting between them. CDR3 length: 12 amino acids. Germline V lookup: CDR1 SNHLY, CDR2 FYNNEI. The V call is TRBV2, the J call TRBJ2-1, with D uncertain. Sequenced input: blood, either unsorted or a sorted T cell fraction (not recorded which). This receptor was taken from a female donor with ankylosing spondylitis or in good health (not recorded which). The CDR3 sequence: CASSVDYNEQFF. Here the CDR3 DNA reads TGTGCCAGCAGTGTCGACTACAATGAGCAGTTCTTC.